This entry lists 30 T cell receptor beta chains sequenced from one sample in a study of T cells in women clearing cervical HPV infection. The assay was immunoSEQ multiplex PCR, and TCRdb's table has in-frame clones only and misses some. With around 31,000 clones in the sample, the ten largest clones hold 3.5% to 5%. Sequencing was performed on blood buffy coat. These TCRs come from a woman aged 18 to 69 with a cervical HPV16 infection that either progressed to CIN3+ or cleared (not recorded which).

Remarks on this clone: The read falls 3 residues short of the CDR3 end, and the missing part is taken from the germline J gene. The rearrangement uses TRBV5-4 and TRBJ1-2, with D maybe TRBD1 (5 bases). V was cut by 1 base and J by 7 bases, with 17 bases left in between. From germline, CDR1 is SGHNT and CDR2 YYREEE (reference sequence). The CDR3 totals 15 residues. CDR3 protein: CASSLIEGKMGGYTF. CDR3 DNA (partial): TGTGCCAGCAGCTTGATTGAGGGGAAGATGGGTGGC.

CDR3 amino acids: CASSSQVSSYEQYF. CDR3 DNA, as far as it was read: TGTGCCAGCAGCTCACAGGTGAGCTCCTACGAG. The J gene is TRBJ2-7, the V gene TRBV5-4, with D possibly matching TRBD1 (5 bases). The read ends 3 residues before the CDR3 terminus; that terminus is restored from the germline J gene. V dropped 3 bases and J dropped 0 bases, with 10 bases sitting between them. The length of the CDR3 is 14 residues. Germline V gives CDR1 SGHNT, CDR2 YYREEE (reference sequence). The full variable domain, its missing parts supplied by reference TRBV5-4 and TRBJ2-7, is ETGVTQSPTHLIKTRGQQVTLRCSSQSGHNTVSWYQQALGQGPQFIFQYYREEENGRGNFPPRFSGLQFPNYSSELNVNALELDDSALYLCASSSQVSSYEQYFGPGTRLTVT.

With respect to this clone: Sequencing ends 3 residues short of the CDR3 end; the germline J gene provides the rest. The rearrangement joins TRBV20-1 to TRBJ1-5; no clear D gene. There are 12 residues in the CDR3. Germline CDR1 and CDR2: DFQATT and SNEGSKA (reference sequence). V was pared by 6 bases and J by 0 bases, with 6 bases between. The sequenced part of the CDR3 DNA is TGCAGTGCCCAGGATAGCAATCAGCCC. The encoded protein is CSAQDSNQP. The CDR3, in full, reads CSAQDSNQPQHF.

Comment on this clone: A read error may produce the germline difference seen at one junction end. The read comes to an end 3 residues before the CDR3 does, leaving the germline J gene to fill in the end. Additional DNA sequences in this sample encode the identical CDR3. The chain uses TRBV20-1 and TRBJ1-3; 9 nucleotides line up with TRBD1. Germline values: CDR1 DFQATT, CDR2 SNEGSKA (reference sequence). The CDR3 spans 12 residues. CDR3 in amino acids: CSAADRGNTIYF. CDR3 DNA (partial): TGCAGTGCTGCGGACAGGGGAAACACA.

As for this clone: The CDR3 end lies 3 residues beyond the end of the read and is filled in from the germline J gene. This chain connects TRBV18 to TRBJ1-2; maybe TRBD1 (5 bases). CDR1 KGHSH and CDR2 LQKENI come from the germline V gene. The CDR3 covers 16 residues. Incomplete CDR3 DNA: TGTGCCAGCTCACCCCCGGGACTAGCGGCCTACAATGAC. As protein: CASSPPGLAAYND. The whole CDR3 sequence is CASSPPGLAAYNDYTF.

This chain's CDR3 is CATSMWQGEVDTYTF. The DNA read from the CDR3 is TGTGCCACCTCAATGTGGCAGGGGGAAGTAGATACC. The chain combines TRBV19 with TRBJ1-2; 7 positions match TRBD1. Read data end 3 residues before the CDR3 end; the end is taken from the germline J gene. CDR1 LNHDA and CDR2 SQIVND come from the germline V gene (reference sequence). This CDR3 is built from 15 residues.

Partial CDR3 DNA: TGTGCCAGCAGCTTAGCGGGGGGGCCCGCAGATACG. Protein: CASSLAGGPADT. The complete CDR3 protein is CASSLAGGPADTQYF. V is TRBV7-2 and J is TRBJ2-3; TRBD2 might be the D (7 bases). From the germline J gene comes the end of the CDR3, since the read stops 3 residues before it. The V gene's germline CDR1 is SGHTA and CDR2 FQGNSA. The CDR3 runs 15 residues. With 0 bases removed from V and 4 bases from J, the gap between germline ends came to 11 bases.

Points on this clone: The read halts 3 residues ahead of the CDR3 end, with the missing end drawn from the germline J gene. The rearrangement uses TRBV20-1 and TRBJ2-2; D ambiguous. Trimming pared 1 base from V and 5 bases from J, leaving 17 bases between. The germline gives CDR1 DFQATT, CDR2 SNEGSKA (reference sequence). The CDR3 consists of 16 residues. This chain's CDR3 is CSARGRVDQKTGELFF. The sequenced CDR3 bases are TGCAGTGCTAGAGGCCGGGTTGACCAGAAAACCGGGGAG.

Comment on this clone: The read comes to an end 3 residues before the CDR3 does, leaving the germline J gene to fill in the end. The chain links TRBV19 to TRBJ1-5; tentatively, D is TRBD1 (5 bases). Germline V gene lookup returns CDR1 LNHDA and CDR2 SQIVND (reference sequence). The CDR3 spans 16 residues. V lost 5 bases and J 4 bases, leaving 18 bases between the germline ends. CDR3 DNA, as far as it was read: TGTGCCAGTAGTCGAGGCGGGGGACGGGAAAATCAGCCC. It is translated as CASSRGGGRENQP. The full CDR3 reads CASSRGGGRENQPQHF.

Of note for this clone: The read ends 3 residues early relative to the CDR3; the germline J gene fills the gap. The J gene is TRBJ2-3, the V gene TRBV20-1, with a weak D call TRBD1 (5 bases). V lost 6 bases, J lost 0 bases, and 13 bases lay in between. The CDR3 extends over 14 amino acids. Germline assignment: CDR1 DFQATT and CDR2 SNEGSKA (reference sequence). The CDR3 loop reads CSAPGHASTDTQYF. CDR3 bases read: TGCAGTGCGCCAGGGCACGCTAGCACAGATACG.

Notes on this clone: From the germline J gene comes the end of the CDR3, since the read stops 3 residues before it. The chain has TRBV20-1 and TRBJ2-7; 10 positions match TRBD2. With V trimmed by 3 bases and J by 1 base, 6 bases remained unmatched. CDR1 DFQATT and CDR2 SNEGSKA come from the germline V gene (reference sequence). This CDR3 has 15 amino acids. The CDR3 reads CSARTELAGSYEQYF. Incomplete CDR3 DNA: TGCAGTGCTAGGACGGAACTAGCGGGATCCTACGAG.

Details on this clone: The read terminates 3 residues before the CDR3 end, so the remaining end is supplied by the germline J gene. The chain uses TRBV6-1 and TRBJ1-1, with D possibly TRBD1 on 5 matching bases. Germline CDR1 is MNHNS and CDR2 is SASEGT. CDR3 size: 14 residues. CDR3 region: CASSETGLAEGAFF. The CDR3 DNA, read in part, is TGTGCCAGCAGTGAGACGGGACTAGCGGAGGGG.

Notes on this clone: Coverage ceases 3 residues before the CDR3 finishes, and the germline J gene fills in the end. J is TRBJ2-7 and V is TRBV5-1, with D possibly TRBD1 on 6 matching bases. CDR1 is SGHRS, CDR2 YFSETQ, per germline. Trimming shortened V by 4 bases and J by 3 bases, and 23 bases separated the two germline ends. This CDR3 is 17 amino acids long. The CDR3 loop reads CASSQESTGSAGYEQYF. CDR3 bases read: TGCGCCAGCAGCCAAGAATCAACAGGGTCGGCCGGCTACGAG. Variable domain in full (rest from reference TRBV5-1 and TRBJ2-7): KAGVTQTPRYLIKTRGQQVTLSCSPISGHRSVSWYQQTPGQGLQFLFEYFSETQRNKGNFPGRFSGRQFSNSRSEMNVSTLELGDSALYLCASSQESTGSAGYEQYFGPGTRLTVT.

About this clone: The read gets to within 3 residues of the CDR3 end, and the germline J gene fills in the rest. The rearrangement uses TRBV6-1 and TRBJ2-3; maybe TRBD1 (6 bases). V lost 4 bases to trimming and J lost 1 base, with 15 bases between them. The CDR3 runs to 16 residues. Germline V CDR1 and CDR2: MNHNS, SASEGT. CDR3 bases read: TGTGCCAGCAGTGGCCCCAGGGGCGCGGGCACAGATACG. Translated: CASSGPRGAGTDT. The full CDR3 protein reads CASSGPRGAGTDTQYF.

Remarks on this clone: Coverage ceases 3 residues before the CDR3 finishes, and the germline J gene fills in the end. V is TRBV30 and J is TRBJ2-3, with D hard to call. Germline V lookup: CDR1 GTSNPN, CDR2 SVGIG (reference sequence). There are 15 residues in the CDR3. V lost 0 bases, J lost 0 bases, and 10 bases lay in between. The CDR3 reads CAWSVRGSSTDTQYF. The sequenced CDR3 bases are TGTGCCTGGAGTGTCCGCGGCTCTAGCACAGATACG. The full variable domain, with the rest looked up from reference TRBV30 and TRBJ2-3, is SQTIHQWPATLVQPVGSPLSLECTVEGTSNPNLYWYRQAAGRGLQLLFYSVGIGQISSEVPQNLSASRPQDRQFILSSKKLLLSDSGFYLCAWSVRGSSTDTQYFGPGTRLTVL.

The CDR3 here is CASSPRDLSYNEQFF. The DNA read from the CDR3 is TGTGCCAGCAGCCCCAGGGATCTCTCCTACAATGAG. The V gene is TRBV12-3 or TRBV12-4, the J gene TRBJ2-1, with D maybe TRBD1 (5 bases). The read gets to within 3 residues of the CDR3 end, and the germline J gene fills in the rest. The germline V and J ends were trimmed by 6 bases and 0 bases, with 12 bases remaining between them. The CDR3 contains 15 residues.

As concerns this clone: The CDR3 is cut off 3 residues early in the read; its end comes from the germline J gene. The chain uses TRBV20-1 and TRBJ2-7, with TRBD2 matching over 7 bases. From germline, CDR1 is DFQATT and CDR2 SNEGSKA (reference sequence). This CDR3 has 16 residues. V lost 3 bases to trimming and J lost 2 bases; unmatched junction nucleotides: 13. CDR3 sequence: CSASHGGGERAYEQYF. The CDR3 bases that were read are TGCAGTGCTAGTCATGGGGGAGGGGAGCGGGCCTACGAG.

Regarding this clone: The read comes to an end 3 residues before the CDR3 does, leaving the germline J gene to fill in the end. The J gene is TRBJ2-2, the V gene TRBV19; D might be TRBD2 (6 bases). V lost 6 bases and J lost 4, with 21 bases in between. The CDR3 extends over 17 amino acids. Germline V gene data show CDR1 as LNHDA and CDR2 as SQIVND (reference sequence). CDR3 amino acids: CASSLLPGTRGTGELFF. Partial CDR3 DNA: TGTGCCAGTAGCTTACTTCCGGGGACTCGGGGCACCGGGGAG.

Of note for this clone: The read falls 3 residues short of the CDR3 end, and the missing part is taken from the germline J gene. The chain carries TRBV5-1 and TRBJ1-4; 7 bases match TRBD1. The J segment lost 6 bases and the V segment lost 1 base, leaving 3 bases of the junction unmatched. From germline, CDR1 is SGHRS and CDR2 YFSETQ. CDR3 size: 14 residues. The CDR3 sequence is CASSLLDRDEKLFF. Partial CDR3 DNA: TGCGCCAGCAGCTTGCTCGACAGGGATGAAAAA.

Concerning this clone: Read data end 3 residues before the CDR3 end; the end is taken from the germline J gene. The chain links TRBV10-3 to TRBJ2-7; tentative D call: TRBD2 (5 bases). Germline V lookup: CDR1 ENHRY, CDR2 SYGVKD. With 8 bases removed from V and 3 bases from J, the gap between germline ends came to 14 bases. CDR3 size: 13 residues. CDR3 loop: CAIARAENYEQYF. Partial CDR3 DNA: TGTGCCATCGCGCGGGCTGAAAACTACGAG.

A note on this clone: The sequence runs out 3 residues before the end of the CDR3; the remainder is reconstructed from the germline J gene. The rearrangement links TRBV7-9 to TRBJ1-1, with 8 bases fitting TRBD1. Germline V gene data show CDR1 as SEHNR and CDR2 as FQNEAQ (reference sequence). V lost 4 bases to trimming and J lost 0 bases; unmatched junction nucleotides: 4. The CDR3 runs to 15 residues. Partial CDR3 DNA: TGTGCCAGCAGCTCGGGACAGGCCTTGAACACTGAA. This codes for CASSSGQALNTE. The CDR3 as a whole reads CASSSGQALNTEAFF. Full variable domain (outside the CDR3, taken from reference TRBV7-9 and TRBJ1-1): DTGVSQNPRHKITKRGQNVTFRCDPISEHNRLYWYRQTLGQGPEFLTYFQNEAQLEKSRLLSDRFSAERPKGSFSTLEIQRTEQGDSAMYLCASSSGQALNTEAFFGQGTRLTVV.

On this clone: Germline is not matched at one junction end, which may reflect a read error. The CDR3 extends 3 residues past the end of the read, so its final part is completed from the germline J gene. Distinct nucleotide sequences in the sample also encode this CDR3. This sequence joins TRBV30 and TRBJ1-3; TRBD1 might be the D (6 bases). Germline V CDR1 and CDR2: GTSNPN, SVGIG (reference sequence). There are 15 residues in the CDR3. The sequenced part of the CDR3 DNA is TGTGCCTGGAGTGTCGGCGGACAGAGAGGAAACACT. Protein: CAWSVGGQRGNT. The entire CDR3 reads CAWSVGGQRGNTIYF.

Points on this clone: The read finishes 3 residues shy of the CDR3 end, and the germline J gene is used to complete it. This sequence joins TRBV29-1 and TRBJ1-2; D ambiguous. The CDR3 contains 12 residues. Germline assignment: CDR1 SQVTM and CDR2 ANQGSEA. CDR3 sequence: CSVDILLKGYTF. CDR3 DNA, as far as it was read: TGCAGCGTTGATATACTGCTCAAGGGC.

To note about this clone: The observed sequence ends 3 residues before the CDR3 terminus, with the missing tail filled in from the germline J gene. The chain couples TRBV2 to TRBJ1-6; D ambiguous. The CDR3 has 14 amino acids. The V end was cut by 6 bases, the J end by 10 bases, with 16 bases between. Germline V gives CDR1 SNHLY, CDR2 FYNNEI. CDR3 sequence reads: CASRGRVDGSPLHF. The CDR3 bases that were read are TGTGCCAGCAGGGGTCGGGTCGATGGGTCACCC.

As concerns this clone: The read is 3 residues too short to cover the CDR3 end, so that end is filled in from the germline J gene. This chain uses TRBV5-6 with TRBJ2-3; a weak D match, TRBD1 (5 bases). Germline V lookup: CDR1 SGHDT, CDR2 YYEEEE. This CDR3 has 14 amino acids. The CDR3 here is CASSQGVGRKTQYF. The CDR3 bases that were read are TGTGCCAGCAGCCAGGGTGTGGGTAGGAAGACG.

A word on this clone: The missing CDR3 end, 3 residues past where the read stops, is filled in from the germline J gene. The chain is built from TRBV6-1 and TRBJ2-2; unclear D gene. This CDR3 comprises 14 residues. Germline CDR1 and CDR2: MNHNS and SASEGT. Partial CDR3 DNA: TGTGCCAGCAGTGAAATGCTAGATAATTCACCG. Translating it yields CASSEMLDNSP. The whole CDR3 protein reads CASSEMLDNSPLFF.

About this clone itself: With the read ending 3 residues before the CDR3 end, the germline J gene is used to fill in that end. This chain connects TRBV20-1 to TRBJ1-2; weak D call: TRBD1 (6 bases). CDR1 is DFQATT, CDR2 SNEGSKA, per germline (reference sequence). The CDR3 is made up of 13 amino acids. CDR3 DNA, as far as it was read: TGCAGTGCTAGAGATGGGGGGGGCGAGGGC. It yields the protein CSARDGGGEG. The full CDR3 is CSARDGGGEGYTF.

The CDR3 sequence: CASSLGHSENIQYF. Incomplete CDR3 DNA: TGTGCCAGCTCACTGGGACATTCCGAAAACATT. The rearrangement links TRBV18 to TRBJ2-4; D might be TRBD1 (6 bases). The CDR3 goes on 3 residues after the read ends, and that part is filled in from the germline J gene. Germline CDR1 and CDR2: KGHSH and LQKENI. The CDR3 length is 14 residues. Trimming removed 4 bases at V and 5 bases at J, with 12 bases between.

About this clone itself: The read ends 3 residues before the CDR3 terminus; that terminus is restored from the germline J gene. This chain links TRBV29-1 with TRBJ2-1; the D is unclear. The CDR3 runs 13 residues. Per germline, CDR1 SQVTM and CDR2 ANQGSEA. The V end was cut by 7 bases, the J end by 4 bases, with 14 bases between. The part of the CDR3 DNA that was read is TGCAGCGCAGGAGTGGGCAGATACAATGAG. Translating gives CSAGVGRYNE. The CDR3 as a whole reads CSAGVGRYNEQFF.

For this clone: Read coverage stops 3 residues before the CDR3 terminus; the germline J gene supplies the remainder. The V call is TRBV20-1, the J call TRBJ2-2; 8 positions match TRBD1. The CDR3 contains 13 residues. Germline loops: CDR1 DFQATT, CDR2 SNEGSKA (reference sequence). The CDR3 DNA, read in part, is TGCAGTGCTAGAGGACAGGGGCAGGTAAAG. It is translated as CSARGQGQVK. The CDR3 in its entirety is CSARGQGQVKLFF.